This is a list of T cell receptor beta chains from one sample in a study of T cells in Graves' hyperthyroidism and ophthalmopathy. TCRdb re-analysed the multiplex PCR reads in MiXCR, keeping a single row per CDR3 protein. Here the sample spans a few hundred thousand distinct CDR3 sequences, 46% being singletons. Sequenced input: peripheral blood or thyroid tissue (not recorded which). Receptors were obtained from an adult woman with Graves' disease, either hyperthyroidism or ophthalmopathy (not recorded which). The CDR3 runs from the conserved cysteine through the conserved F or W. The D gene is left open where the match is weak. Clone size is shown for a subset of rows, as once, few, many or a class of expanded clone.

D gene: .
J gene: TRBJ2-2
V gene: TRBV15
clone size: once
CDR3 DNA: TGTGCCACCAGCAGAGATACAGGTGCCACCGGGGAGCTGTTTTTT
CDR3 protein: CATSRDTGATGELFF

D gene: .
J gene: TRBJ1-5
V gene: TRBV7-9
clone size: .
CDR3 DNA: TGTGCCAGCAGCGCGGCTAGCGGCTACAATGAGCATTTT
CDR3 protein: CASSAASGYNEHF

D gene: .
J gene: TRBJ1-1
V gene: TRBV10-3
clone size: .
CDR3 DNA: TGTGCCATCAGGGGGACGGGGGCAAACACTGAAGCTTTCTTT
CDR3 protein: CAIRGTGANTEAFF

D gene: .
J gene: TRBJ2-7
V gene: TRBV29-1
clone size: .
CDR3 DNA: TGCAGCGCCTGCCCTGGCGGGAAGAGTACCTACGAGCAGTACTTC
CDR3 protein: CSACPGGKSTYEQYF

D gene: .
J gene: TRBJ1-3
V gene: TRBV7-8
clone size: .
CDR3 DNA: TGTGCCAGCAGCTTAGTCGAAAGCTCTGGAAACACCATATATTTT
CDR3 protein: CASSLVESSGNTIYF

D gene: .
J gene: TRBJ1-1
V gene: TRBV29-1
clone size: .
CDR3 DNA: TGCAGCGTCAAAGGGGCCAATGTGAACACTGAAGCTTTCTTT
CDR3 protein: CSVKGANVNTEAFF

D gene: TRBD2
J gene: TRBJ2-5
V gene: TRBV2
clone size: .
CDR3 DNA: TGTGCCAGCAGTGCCTTTCTAGCGGAAGAGACCCAGTACTTC
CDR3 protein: CASSAFLAEETQYF

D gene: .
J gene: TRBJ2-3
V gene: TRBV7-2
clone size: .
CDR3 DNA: TGTGCCAGCAGCCCAGTACCAGATACGCAGTATTTT
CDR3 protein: CASSPVPDTQYF

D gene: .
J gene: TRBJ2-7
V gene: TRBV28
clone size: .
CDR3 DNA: TGTGCCAGCAGTTTTGCTCCGAACGAGCAGTACTTC
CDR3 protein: CASSFAPNEQYF

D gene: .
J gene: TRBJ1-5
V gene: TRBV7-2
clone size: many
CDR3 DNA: TGTGCCAGCAGCTTAGTGGAAGGGAGAGGTCAGCCCCAGCATTTT
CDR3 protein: CASSLVEGRGQPQHF

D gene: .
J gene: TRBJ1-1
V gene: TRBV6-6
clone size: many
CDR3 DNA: TGTGCCAGCAGTCAGGGTTACGACAACACTGAAGCTTTCTTT
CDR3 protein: CASSQGYDNTEAFF